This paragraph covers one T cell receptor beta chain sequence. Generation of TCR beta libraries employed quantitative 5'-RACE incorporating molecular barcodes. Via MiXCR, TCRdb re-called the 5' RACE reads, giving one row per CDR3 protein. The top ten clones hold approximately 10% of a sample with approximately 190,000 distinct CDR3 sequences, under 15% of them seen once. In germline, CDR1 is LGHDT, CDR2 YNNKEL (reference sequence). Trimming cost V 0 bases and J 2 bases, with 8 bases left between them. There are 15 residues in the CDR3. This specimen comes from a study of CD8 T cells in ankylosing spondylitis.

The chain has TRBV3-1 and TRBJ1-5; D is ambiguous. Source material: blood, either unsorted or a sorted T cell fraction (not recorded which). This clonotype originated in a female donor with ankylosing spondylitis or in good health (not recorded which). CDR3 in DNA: TGTGCCAGCAGCCAAGATCCTTCGGGCAATCAGCCCCAGCATTTT. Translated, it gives CASSQDPSGNQPQHF.